The 19 T cell receptor beta chains below come from one sample, sequenced in a study of Graves' ophthalmopathy and Graves' hyperthyroidism. RNA transcripts were the source from which TCR beta CDR3 regions were amplified. Second-round multiplex PCR came after a first-round RT-PCR that employed HTBI primers. Via MiXCR, TCRdb re-called the multiplex PCR reads, giving one row per CDR3 protein. The sample lists roughly 170,000 distinct CDR3 sequences, 30% to 45% occurring once. Material: peripheral blood. These receptors came from a man younger than 40 with Graves' ophthalmopathy.

This chain connects TRBV19 to TRBJ2-5; no clear D gene. This CDR3 region has 14 residues. Trimming took off 3 bases at V and 2 bases at J, with 10 bases between the two ends. Germline V gene data show CDR1 as LNHDA and CDR2 as SQIVND (reference sequence). Here the CDR3 reads CASSMSGSQETQYF. The CDR3 coding sequence is TGTGCCAGTAGTATGTCAGGATCACAAGAGACCCAGTACTTC.

This clonotype is classed as medium-sized (0.01 to 0.1%). This chain uses TRBV4-3 with TRBJ1-5; D is unresolved. The germline V gene has CDR1 LGHNA and CDR2 YSLEER. The length of the CDR3 is 13 residues. Trimming removed 1 base from V and 9 bases from J, with 10 bases in between. CDR3 sequence: CASSQAPAWPQHF. The CDR3 coding sequence is TGCGCCAGCAGCCAAGCGCCGGCGTGGCCCCAGCATTTT.

This clonotype was seen ten or more times. The V and J genes are TRBV6-2 or TRBV6-3 and TRBJ2-6; D is uncertain. CDR3 length equals 18 residues. Germline V gene sequence: CDR1 MNHEY, CDR2 SVGEGT. Trimming took 5 bases from V and 0 from J, leaving 17 bases between them. CDR3 residues: CASSPTKKLVSGANVLTF. CDR3 DNA sequence: TGTGCCAGCAGTCCTACCAAGAAGCTGGTCTCTGGGGCCAACGTCCTGACTTTC.

This clonotype has more than one count but fewer than ten. The junction departs from germline at one end; a sequencing error may be responsible. CDR3 protein: CASSSQLSYSF. The CDR3 nucleotides read TGTGCCAGCAGTTCCCAACTCAGTTATTCCTTT. The chain links TRBV28 to TRBJ1-2, with D uncertain. Germline V gene data show CDR1 as MDHEN and CDR2 as SYDVKM. CDR3 length: 11 amino acids.

The V and J genes are TRBV6-5 and TRBJ2-5, with D unresolved. V was shortened by 2 bases and J by 4 bases, with 11 bases between the two germline ends. This CDR3 is built from 14 residues. The germline V gene encodes CDR1 MNHEY and CDR2 SVGAGI. CDR3 region: CASSYEASGETQYF. In nucleotides, the CDR3 is TGTGCCAGCAGTTACGAGGCTTCCGGAGAGACCCAGTACTTC.

This clonotype was detected ten times or more. V and J are TRBV27 and TRBJ2-5; D may match TRBD1 or TRBD2 (5 bases each). Germline loops: CDR1 MNHEY, CDR2 SMNVEV (reference sequence). The V end lost 3 bases, the J end lost 0 bases, and 14 bases lay between the germline ends. This CDR3 comprises 16 residues. CDR3 protein: CASSFFGTGNQETQYF. CDR3 DNA: TGTGCCAGCAGTTTTTTCGGGACGGGGAACCAAGAGACCCAGTACTTC.

This clonotype was seen at least ten times. V is TRBV30 and J is TRBJ2-7; weak D call: TRBD2 (6 bases). The ends were cut back, 0 bases at V and 6 bases at J, with 15 bases in the middle. The CDR3 runs 14 residues. Germline V gives CDR1 GTSNPN, CDR2 SVGIG (reference sequence). The CDR3 protein is CAWSVRGSGGEQYF. The CDR3 DNA follows: TGTGCCTGGAGTGTACGGGGGAGTGGGGGCGAGCAGTACTTC.

This clonotype was seen repeatedly, ten times or more. The rearrangement uses TRBV20-1 and TRBJ1-2; the match to TRBD1 covers 9 bases. This CDR3 comprises 14 residues. In germline, CDR1 is DFQATT, CDR2 SNEGSKA (reference sequence). V trimming: 2 bases; J trimming: 6 bases; junction bases outside the gene matches: 7. CDR3 DNA: TGCAGTGCTAGAACAACAGGGGGCGGAGATGGCTACACCTTC. Protein: CSARTTGGGDGYTF.

A single count supports this clonotype. V gene TRBV6-1 combines with J gene TRBJ1-1; D is perhaps TRBD1 (5 bases). Germline V gene sequence: CDR1 MNHNS, CDR2 SASEGT. Trimming took off 1 base at V and 2 bases at J, with 11 bases between the two ends. The length of the CDR3 is 15 residues. The DNA of the CDR3 is TGTGCCAGCAGTGAAGTGTTGGGGACCAACACTGAAGCTTTCTTT. This sequence encodes CASSEVLGTNTEAFF.

This clonotype was counted many times. The CDR3 spells CASSPDRLNQPQHF. CDR3 nucleotide sequence: TGTGCCAGCAGCCCTGACAGGTTAAATCAGCCCCAGCATTTT. The gene calls are TRBV6-2 or TRBV6-3 and TRBJ1-5; D is perhaps TRBD1 (6 bases). This CDR3 comprises 14 residues. Germline V gene lookup returns CDR1 MNHEY and CDR2 SVGEGT. The V and J ends lost 6 bases and 4 bases respectively, with 13 bases between them.

This clonotype was seen many times. CDR3 bases: TGTGCCAGCAGTATTTTTCGGGACAAGGCCTACGAGCAGTACTTC. Protein: CASSIFRDKAYEQYF. V gene TRBV27 combines with J gene TRBJ2-7; perhaps TRBD1 as D (6 bases). V was shortened by 5 bases and J by 2 bases, with 16 bases between the two germline ends. This CDR3 has 15 residues. Looked up from germline, CDR1 is MNHEY and CDR2 is SMNVEV (reference sequence).

This clonotype showed up just a few times. The gene calls are TRBV6-1 and TRBJ2-2, with D unclear. The CDR3 contains 15 residues. The V end was cut by 6 bases, the J end by 6 bases, with 17 bases between. CDR1 and CDR2 (germline): MNHNS, SASEGT. This CDR3 reads CASSSTDPTPGELFF. CDR3 sequence (DNA): TGTGCCAGCAGCTCAACGGACCCGACCCCCGGGGAGCTGTTTTTT.

In this sample, this clonotype turned up many times. This sequence joins TRBV27 and TRBJ1-5, with 9 bases lining up with TRBD1. V dropped 0 bases and J dropped 0; count of bases not matched to a gene: 6. CDR1 and CDR2 from the germline V gene are MNHEY and SMNVEV (reference sequence). This CDR3 has 18 residues. CDR3 loop: CASSLSGTGYNSNQPQHF. The DNA of the CDR3 is TGTGCCAGCAGTTTATCTGGGACAGGGTACAATAGCAATCAGCCCCAGCATTTT.

V usage is TRBV11-2 and J usage is TRBJ2-4; TRBD2 matches at 12 bases. V gave up 1 base and J gave up 9 bases; unmatched junction bases: 13. The germline gives CDR1 SGHAT, CDR2 FQNNGV. CDR3 length equals 18 residues. CDR3 sequence (DNA): TGTGCCAGCAGCTTAGGACCAAGACTAGCGGGAGAAGGGGGCATTCAGTACTTC. Translated: CASSLGPRLAGEGGIQYF.

This rearrangement joins TRBV28 to TRBJ2-7; 11 bases line up with TRBD2. Trimming removed 5 bases from V and 3 bases from J; junction bases left unmatched: 3. This CDR3 region has 14 residues. CDR1 is MDHEN and CDR2 is SYDVKM in the germline V gene. CDR3 in DNA: TGTGCCAGCAGTCCCCTAGCGGGGGGCTACGAGCAGTACTTC. It yields the protein CASSPLAGGYEQYF.

This clonotype was seen only a few times. V usage is TRBV12-3 or TRBV12-4 and J usage is TRBJ2-7; perhaps TRBD1 as D (6 bases). The J call could be wrong; TRBJ2-5 is a better fit for the DNA end. The CDR3 spans 13 residues. The CDR3 here is CASSPQGFGTQYF. The CDR3 DNA sequence: TGTGCCAGCAGTCCACAGGGCTTTGGGACCCAGTACTTC.

V usage is TRBV6-5 and J usage is TRBJ1-1; no clear D gene. The germline V and J ends were trimmed by 0 bases and 1 base, with 12 bases remaining between them. The CDR3 is made up of 16 amino acids. Germline V gene data show CDR1 as MNHEY and CDR2 as SVGAGI. The CDR3 DNA reads as TGTGCCAGCAGTTACTCGATCCGGGGAAGGAACACTGAAGCTTTCTTT. Amino acid sequence: CASSYSIRGRNTEAFF.

This clonotype was observed at least ten times. The V call is TRBV6-1, the J call TRBJ2-2; D perhaps matches TRBD2 (6 bases). CDR1 is MNHNS, CDR2 SASEGT, per germline. V lost 4 bases, J lost 4 bases, and 10 bases lay in between. The CDR3 has 14 amino acids. The CDR3 spells CASSAGEFTGELFF. The DNA of the CDR3 is TGTGCCAGCAGTGCGGGGGAGTTCACCGGGGAGCTGTTTTTT.

This clonotype was counted many times. The rearrangement uses TRBV18 and TRBJ1-5; TRBD1 aligns across 7 bases. Germline V CDR1 and CDR2: KGHSH, LQKENI. This CDR3 is built from 14 residues. V lost 6 bases, J lost 7 bases, and 9 bases stayed unmatched. The DNA of the CDR3 is TGTGCCAGCTCCGTGGACAGGTCCGGGCAGCCCCAGCATTTT. Residues: CASSVDRSGQPQHF.